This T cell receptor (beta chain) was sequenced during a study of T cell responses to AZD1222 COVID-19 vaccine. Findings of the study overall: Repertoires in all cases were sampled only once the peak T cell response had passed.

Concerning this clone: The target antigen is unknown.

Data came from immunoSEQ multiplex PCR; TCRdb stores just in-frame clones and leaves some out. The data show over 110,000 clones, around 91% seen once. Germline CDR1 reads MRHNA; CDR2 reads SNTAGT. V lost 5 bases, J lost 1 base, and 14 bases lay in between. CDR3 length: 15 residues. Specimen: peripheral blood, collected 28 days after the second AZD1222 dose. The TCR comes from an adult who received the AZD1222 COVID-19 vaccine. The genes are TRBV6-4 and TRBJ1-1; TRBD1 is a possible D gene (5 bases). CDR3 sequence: CASSNTPGGNTEAFF. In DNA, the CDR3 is TGTGCCAGCAGTAATACCCCTGGGGGGAACACTGAAGCTTTCTTT.